The text below deals with one T cell receptor beta chain. This sample was included in a study of graft-versus-host responses after intestinal transplantation. Method: immunoSEQ multiplex PCR; TCRdb's copy keeps in-frame clones and lacks some. Among approximately 89,000 clones listed, 90% were seen once. Germline lookup yields CDR1 SGDLS and CDR2 YYNGEE. The CDR3 covers 14 residues. V was shortened by 4 bases and J by 11 bases, with 22 bases between the two germline ends. The chain carries TRBV9 and TRBJ2-7, with D possibly TRBD1 on 7 matching bases. Sequenced material: PBMCs, taken 450 to 480 days after intestinal transplant. The TCR sequence derives from a human patient who received an intestinal transplant, so some T cells may come from the graft donor. CDR3 in DNA: TGTGCCAGCAGCCCGGAGGGGGCGCCCCGAGAGGAGTACTTC. This sequence encodes CASSPEGAPREEYF. Filled out from reference TRBV9 and TRBJ2-7, the complete variable domain reads DSGVTQTPKHLITATGQRVTLRCSPRSGDLSVYWYQQSLDQGLQFLIQYYNGEERAKGNILERFSAQQFPDLHSELNLSSLELGDSALYFCASSPEGAPREEYFGPGTRLTVT.